Listed below are T cell receptor beta chains from one sample, sequenced in a study of cytomegalovirus exposure and HLA in healthy donors. Here immunoSEQ multiplex PCR was the method, and the copy in TCRdb shows in-frame clones only, minus some. This repertoire shows 55,000 to 80,000 clones, 75% found once; its top ten account for under 30%. What was sequenced was PBMCs. The receptors shown here come from a woman in her 40s in good health and CMV-seropositive. CDR3s include the opening cysteine and the closing phenylalanine or tryptophan. The D gene is left open where the match is weak. Not every row has a clone size; where given, it reads once, few, many or a size class.

clone size: -
V gene: TRBV15
J gene: TRBJ2-3
D gene: -
CDR3 protein: CATSRAGGDTQYF
CDR3 DNA: TGTGCCACCAGCAGAGCTGGGGGGGATACGCAGTATTTT

clone size: few
V gene: TRBV2
J gene: TRBJ2-3
D gene: TRBD2
CDR3 protein: CASSGGWGGDTQYF
CDR3 DNA: TGTGCCAGCAGTGGTGGGTGGGGGGGGGATACGCAGTATTTT

clone size: -
V gene: TRBV9
J gene: TRBJ1-1
D gene: -
CDR3 protein: CASSLRDSANTEAFF
CDR3 DNA: TGTGCCAGCAGCCTTCGCGACAGCGCTAACACTGAAGCTTTCTTT

clone size: few
V gene: TRBV5-1
J gene: TRBJ2-1
D gene: TRBD1
CDR3 protein: CASSPGQGARNNEQFF
CDR3 DNA: TGCGCCAGCAGCCCGGGACAGGGGGCTCGGAACAATGAGCAGTTCTTC

clone size: -
V gene: TRBV2
J gene: TRBJ2-3
D gene: TRBD2
CDR3 protein: CAGRSAGGRGDTQYF
CDR3 DNA: TGTGCCGGCCGCTCGGCGGGGGGACGGGGGGATACGCAGTATTTT

clone size: few
V gene: TRBV13
J gene: TRBJ2-7
D gene: -
CDR3 protein: CASSLAGSYEQYF
CDR3 DNA: TGTGCCAGCAGCTTAGCAGGGTCCTACGAGCAGTACTTC

clone size: -
V gene: TRBV18
J gene: TRBJ2-3
D gene: TRBD2
CDR3 protein: CASSYLAGTTTDTQYF
CDR3 DNA: TGTGCCAGCTCATATCTAGCGGGGACTACCACAGATACGCAGTATTTT

clone size: -
V gene: TRBV25-1
J gene: TRBJ1-5
D gene: TRBD1
CDR3 protein: CASSELGQGDQPQHF
CDR3 DNA: TGTGCCAGCAGTGAACTGGGACAGGGGGATCAGCCCCAGCATTTT

clone size: few
V gene: TRBV11-3
J gene: TRBJ2-1
D gene: -
CDR3 protein: CASSSQGNEQFF
CDR3 DNA: TGTGCCAGCAGCTCGCAGGGGAATGAGCAGTTCTTC

clone size: -
V gene: TRBV5-1
J gene: TRBJ2-3
D gene: TRBD1
CDR3 protein: CASSLAQGGRDTQYF
CDR3 DNA: TGCGCCAGCAGCTTGGCACAGGGGGGAAGAGATACGCAGTATTTT

clone size: -
V gene: TRBV10-3
J gene: TRBJ1-4
D gene: -
CDR3 protein: CAISESRTSNEKLFF
CDR3 DNA: TGTGCCATCAGTGAGTCACGTACATCTAATGAAAAACTGTTTTTT

clone size: -
V gene: TRBV19
J gene: TRBJ2-3
D gene: -
CDR3 protein: CASSIGIRGVMADTQYF
CDR3 DNA: TGTGCCAGTAGTATCGGGATCAGGGGGGTAATGGCAGATACGCAGTATTTT

clone size: -
V gene: TRBV5-1
J gene: TRBJ2-3
D gene: TRBD2
CDR3 protein: CASSPDRGRGGTDTQYF
CDR3 DNA: TGCGCCAGCAGCCCGGATCGGGGGCGGGGGGGCACAGATACGCAGTATTTT

clone size: -
V gene: TRBV14
J gene: TRBJ1-6
D gene: -
CDR3 protein: CASSQVFGGLGSPLHF
CDR3 DNA: TGTGCCAGCAGCCAAGTTTTCGGCGGGCTGGGTTCACCCCTCCACTTT

clone size: -
V gene: TRBV30
J gene: TRBJ1-1
D gene: -
CDR3 protein: CAGMRAVNTEAFF
CDR3 DNA: TGTGCCGGAATGAGGGCCGTGAACACTGAAGCTTTCTTT

clone size: few
V gene: TRBV7-2
J gene: TRBJ1-1
D gene: -
CDR3 protein: CASSQRWGGTEAFF
CDR3 DNA: TGTGCCAGCAGCCAAAGGTGGGGCGGCACTGAAGCTTTCTTT

clone size: few
V gene: TRBV2
J gene: TRBJ2-7
D gene: TRBD1
CDR3 protein: CASSFGTGAYEQYF
CDR3 DNA: TGTGCCAGCAGTTTCGGGACAGGGGCCTACGAGCAGTACTTC

clone size: -
V gene: TRBV5-6
J gene: TRBJ1-2
D gene: -
CDR3 protein: CASSYRENHGYTF
CDR3 DNA: TGTGCCAGCAGCTACAGGGAAAATCATGGCTACACCTTC

clone size: -
V gene: TRBV2
J gene: TRBJ1-2
D gene: -
CDR3 protein: CASSEDGALGYGYTF
CDR3 DNA: TGTGCCAGCAGTGAAGATGGGGCTCTCGGCTATGGCTACACCTTC

clone size: -
V gene: TRBV27
J gene: TRBJ1-5
D gene: -
CDR3 protein: CASGGSNQPQHF
CDR3 DNA: TGTGCCAGCGGGGGGTCGAATCAGCCCCAGCATTTT

clone size: -
V gene: TRBV6-5
J gene: TRBJ1-1
D gene: -
CDR3 protein: CASREGLDTEAFF
CDR3 DNA: TGTGCCAGCAGGGAGGGGTTGGACACTGAAGCTTTCTTT

clone size: -
V gene: TRBV19
J gene: TRBJ1-1
D gene: -
CDR3 protein: CASSRGGNTEAFF
CDR3 DNA: TGTGCCAGTAGTAGGGGGGGGAACACTGAAGCTTTCTTT

clone size: -
V gene: TRBV19
J gene: TRBJ2-7
D gene: -
CDR3 protein: CASSNQWQQYF
CDR3 DNA: TGTGCCAGTAGTAACCAGTGGCAGCAGTACTTC

clone size: -
V gene: TRBV9
J gene: TRBJ1-2
D gene: TRBD1
CDR3 protein: CASSGQGGYTF
CDR3 DNA: TGTGCCAGCAGCGGACAGGGTGGCTACACCTTC

clone size: -
V gene: TRBV5-6
J gene: TRBJ1-5
D gene: -
CDR3 protein: CASSFGIDGVNQPQHF
CDR3 DNA: TGTGCCAGCAGCTTCGGAATAGACGGAGTCAATCAGCCCCAGCATTTT

clone size: -
V gene: TRBV10-1
J gene: TRBJ2-7
D gene: TRBD1
CDR3 protein: CASSGGQGGVEQYF
CDR3 DNA: TGCGCCAGCAGTGGGGGACAGGGGGGAGTTGAGCAGTACTTC

clone size: -
V gene: TRBV7-9
J gene: TRBJ2-7
D gene: -
CDR3 protein: CSSSFDWYEQYF
CDR3 DNA: TGTTCCAGCAGTTTCGACTGGTACGAGCAGTACTTC

clone size: -
V gene: TRBV19
J gene: TRBJ1-5
D gene: -
CDR3 protein: CASSIWEKSNQPQHF
CDR3 DNA: TGTGCCAGTAGTATCTGGGAGAAATCGAATCAGCCCCAGCATTTT

clone size: -
V gene: TRBV18
J gene: TRBJ2-2
D gene: -
CDR3 protein: CASSPGTSNTGELFF
CDR3 DNA: TGTGCCAGCTCTCCCGGGACTTCGAACACCGGGGAGCTGTTTTTT

clone size: -
V gene: TRBV23-1
J gene: TRBJ2-7
D gene: TRBD1
CDR3 protein: CASSHTGQAYEQYF
CDR3 DNA: TGCGCCAGCAGTCACACAGGACAGGCCTACGAGCAGTACTTC

clone size: -
V gene: TRBV19
J gene: TRBJ1-2
D gene: -
CDR3 protein: CASSTLTGLTNYGYTF
CDR3 DNA: TGTGCCAGTAGTACCCTAACGGGACTGACCAACTATGGCTACACCTTC

clone size: once
V gene: TRBV27
J gene: TRBJ1-1
D gene: -
CDR3 protein: CASSLSRASEAFF
CDR3 DNA: TGTGCCAGCAGTTTATCGCGGGCGAGTGAAGCTTTCTTT

clone size: -
V gene: TRBV30
J gene: TRBJ1-1
D gene: TRBD1
CDR3 protein: CAWSDYRGVNTEAFF
CDR3 DNA: TGTGCCTGGAGTGATTACAGGGGAGTTAACACTGAAGCTTTCTTT

clone size: -
V gene: TRBV7-2
J gene: TRBJ1-1
D gene: -
CDR3 protein: CASSFFGQEAFF
CDR3 DNA: TGTGCCAGCAGCTTTTTTGGACAGGAAGCTTTCTTT

clone size: -
V gene: TRBV5-5
J gene: TRBJ2-7
D gene: TRBD1
CDR3 protein: CASSLMGQGADEQYF
CDR3 DNA: TGTGCCAGCAGCTTGATGGGACAGGGGGCCGACGAGCAGTACTTC

clone size: few
V gene: TRBV5-6
J gene: TRBJ2-7
D gene: TRBD1
CDR3 protein: CASSPGPGTAEQYF
CDR3 DNA: TGTGCCAGCAGCCCCGGTCCTGGGACAGCCGAGCAGTACTTC

clone size: -
V gene: TRBV19
J gene: TRBJ1-2
D gene: -
CDR3 protein: CASSIGDIYGYTF
CDR3 DNA: TGTGCCAGTAGTATCGGGGACATCTATGGCTACACCTTC

clone size: -
V gene: TRBV5-6
J gene: TRBJ1-4
D gene: -
CDR3 protein: CASSLPSNEKLFF
CDR3 DNA: TGTGCCAGCAGCTTGCCGAGTAATGAAAAACTGTTTTTT

clone size: -
V gene: TRBV4-2
J gene: TRBJ2-1
D gene: -
CDR3 protein: CASSQFAGTGAYNEQFF
CDR3 DNA: TGTGCCAGCAGCCAATTCGCGGGCACCGGGGCCTACAATGAGCAGTTCTTC

clone size: -
V gene: TRBV4-3
J gene: TRBJ2-4
D gene: -
CDR3 protein: CASSQGVNNIQYF
CDR3 DNA: TGCGCCAGCAGCCAGGGAGTGAATAACATTCAGTACTTC

clone size: -
V gene: TRBV5-6
J gene: TRBJ2-3
D gene: -
CDR3 protein: CASSSTGLWDTQYF
CDR3 DNA: TGTGCCAGCAGCTCAACAGGGTTATGGGATACGCAGTATTTT

clone size: -
V gene: TRBV7-9
J gene: TRBJ1-5
D gene: -
CDR3 protein: CASSLIHEPQHF
CDR3 DNA: TGTGCCAGCAGCTTAATACACGAGCCCCAGCATTTT

clone size: few
V gene: TRBV7-8
J gene: TRBJ2-6
D gene: TRBD2
CDR3 protein: CASSLGIGLSGDSGANVLTF
CDR3 DNA: TGTGCCAGCAGCTTAGGAATTGGCCTGAGCGGGGACTCTGGGGCCAACGTCCTGACTTTC

clone size: -
V gene: TRBV7-2
J gene: TRBJ2-7
D gene: -
CDR3 protein: CASSLAFRYEQYF
CDR3 DNA: TGTGCCAGCAGCTTAGCCTTCAGGTACGAGCAGTACTTC

clone size: -
V gene: TRBV7-3
J gene: TRBJ2-5
D gene: -
CDR3 protein: CASSLTGGTLGETQYF
CDR3 DNA: TGTGCCAGCAGCTTAACTGGGGGGACCCTCGGAGAGACCCAGTACTTC